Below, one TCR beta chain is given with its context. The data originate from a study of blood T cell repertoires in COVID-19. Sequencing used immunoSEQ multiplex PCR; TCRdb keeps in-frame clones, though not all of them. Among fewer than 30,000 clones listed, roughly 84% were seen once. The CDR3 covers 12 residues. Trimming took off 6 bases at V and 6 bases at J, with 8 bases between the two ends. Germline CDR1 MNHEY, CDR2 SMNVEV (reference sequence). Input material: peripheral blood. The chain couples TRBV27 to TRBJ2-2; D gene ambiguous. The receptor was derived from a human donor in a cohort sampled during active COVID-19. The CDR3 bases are TGTGCCAGCAGGCTCGAGGCCGGGGAGCTGTTTTTT. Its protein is CASRLEAGELFF.